Below are 28 T cell receptor beta chains sequenced from a single sample in a study of blood T cell repertoires in COVID-19. TCRdb's copy holds only in-frame clones and misses some; the assay was immunoSEQ multiplex PCR. The table lists about 270,000 clones, about 88% of them singletons, with 2% in the top ten. Source material: PBMCs or T cells enriched from blood (not recorded which). Receptors were obtained from a woman aged 60-75 years in a cohort exposed to, infected with or recovered from COVID-19 (not recorded which).

The chain is built from TRBV2 and TRBJ1-1; D is uncertain. CDR1 is SNHLY, CDR2 FYNNEI, per germline. This CDR3 has 12 residues. Trimming removed 5 bases from V and 9 bases from J, with 13 bases in between. The CDR3 bases are TGTGCCAGCAGTCCCTCTGGCAGGAAAGCTTTCTTT. This gives the protein CASSPSGRKAFF.

The chain joins TRBV5-4 to TRBJ1-2; D unclear. The CDR3 loop spans 13 amino acids. V was trimmed by 0 bases and J by 2 bases, leaving 5 bases between them. The germline gives CDR1 SGHNT, CDR2 YYREEE (reference sequence). CDR3 in DNA: TGTGCCAGCAGCTTGGACACAAACTATGGCTACACCTTC. It encodes CASSLDTNYGYTF.

This clone occurred once. The rearrangement joins TRBV4-2 to TRBJ2-3, with TRBD2 matching 12 bases. This CDR3 is 17 amino acids long. V was pared by 4 bases and J by 1 base, with 6 bases of the junction left unmatched. From germline, CDR1 is LGHNA and CDR2 YNFKEQ. The DNA for the CDR3 is TGTGCCAGCAGCCGTGGGACTAGCGGGCCGGGCACAGATACGCAGTATTTT. Its protein is CASSRGTSGPGTDTQYF.

The chain is built from TRBV18 and TRBJ2-1; 11 bases line up with TRBD2. In germline, CDR1 is KGHSH, CDR2 LQKENI. The V and J ends lost 3 bases and 1 base, in that order; junction bases with no gene match: 5. The CDR3 spans 17 residues. The CDR3 here is CASSPIAGGLSYNEQFF. CDR3 sequence (DNA): TGTGCCAGCTCACCTATAGCGGGAGGGCTATCCTACAATGAGCAGTTCTTC.

The genes are TRBV7-9 and TRBJ1-1, with D unclear. Trimming left V 8 bases short and J 5 bases short, with 12 bases between. The CDR3 is made up of 12 amino acids. Germline values: CDR1 SEHNR, CDR2 FQNEAQ (reference sequence). For the CDR3, the DNA is TGTGCCAGCGGGAGGGTACAGACTGAAGCTTTCTTT. As protein: CASGRVQTEAFF.

The chain combines TRBV28 with TRBJ2-7, with D possibly being TRBD1 (5 bases). The CDR3 is made up of 13 amino acids. Per the germline V gene, CDR1 is MDHEN and CDR2 is SYDVKM. Trimming took off 4 bases at V and 5 bases at J, with 12 bases between the two ends. DNA for the CDR3: TGTGCCAGCAGTTATCCAGGGTTACACGAGCAGTACTTC. Translating gives CASSYPGLHEQYF.

This clone was observed once. Additional DNA sequences in this sample encode the identical CDR3. The J gene is TRBJ2-5, the V gene TRBV3-1 (or the pseudogene TRBV3-2); D unresolved. Between the trimmed V and J ends, which lost 1 base and 4 bases, there was a span of 7 bases. Germline values: CDR1 LGHDT, CDR2 YNNKEL (reference sequence). The CDR3 consists of 13 residues. DNA of the CDR3: TGTGCCAGCAGCCAAGGTGCCGGAGAGACCCAGTACTTC. This encodes CASSQGAGETQYF.

This clone showed up just once. V usage is TRBV7-2 and J usage is TRBJ2-1; D might be TRBD2 (5 bases). Trimming took 1 base from V and 2 from J, leaving 12 bases between them. Germline-derived CDR1 and CDR2 are SGHTA and FQGNSA. There are 16 residues in the CDR3. The CDR3 DNA follows: TGTGCCAGCAGCTTAGACACTAGGAGTCCCTACAATGAGCAGTTCTTC. Residues: CASSLDTRSPYNEQFF.

The V call is TRBV9, the J call TRBJ1-3; D not certain. The CDR3 sequence is 14 residues long. The ends were cut back, 1 base at V and 2 bases at J, with 7 bases in the middle. Per the germline V gene, CDR1 is SGDLS and CDR2 is YYNGEE. CDR3 coding DNA: TGTGCCAGCAGCGTATCCCAGACTGGAAACACCATATATTTT. Its protein is CASSVSQTGNTIYF.

The chain employs TRBV2 and TRBJ2-1; TRBD2 matches at 11 bases. The germline V gene encodes CDR1 SNHLY and CDR2 FYNNEI. This CDR3 has 13 amino acids. Trimming at V came to 3 bases and at J to 13 bases, leaving 5 bases not matched to a gene. CDR3 in amino acids: CASSELAGGPQFF. The CDR3 DNA is TGTGCCAGCAGTGAGTTAGCGGGAGGGCCTCAGTTCTTC.

The chain combines TRBV2 with TRBJ2-1; D is perhaps TRBD2 (5 bases). V lost 7 bases, J lost 2 bases, and 9 bases lay in between. Germline CDR1 is SNHLY and CDR2 is FYNNEI. The CDR3 contains 13 residues. The CDR3 protein is CASNTGTYNEQFF. The CDR3 DNA reads TGTGCCAGCAATACCGGGACCTACAATGAGCAGTTCTTC.

The chain joins TRBV10-1 to TRBJ2-3; a weak D match, TRBD1 (6 bases). The CDR3 sequence is 14 residues long. Per the germline V gene, CDR1 is WNHNN and CDR2 is SYGVQD (reference sequence). Between the trimmed V and J ends, which lost 6 bases and 4 bases, there was a span of 14 bases. The CDR3 nucleotides read TGCGCCAGCAGCTCGTCCAGGGGCGCAGATACGCAGTATTTT. The encoded protein is CASSSSRGADTQYF.

This rearrangement joins TRBV28 to TRBJ2-7; the match to TRBD2 covers 14 bases. The CDR3 spans 18 residues. CDR1 is MDHEN and CDR2 is SYDVKM in the germline V gene. J gave up 2 bases and V 7 bases, and 13 bases lay outside the gene matches. The chain's CDR3 is CASTQGGLAGGGTYEQYF. The CDR3 bases are TGTGCCAGCACTCAGGGCGGACTAGCGGGAGGAGGGACCTACGAGCAGTACTTC.

The V and J genes are TRBV6-6 and TRBJ1-2, with TRBD1 identical over 7 bases. The CDR3 has 12 residues. The trim removed 8 bases at V and 4 bases at J, leaving 4 bases unmatched. The germline gives CDR1 MNHNY, CDR2 SVGAGI (reference sequence). The DNA for the CDR3 is TGTGCCAGCTCCCGGGACAGCTATGGCTACACCTTC. Its translation is CASSRDSYGYTF.

The chain couples TRBV7-9 to TRBJ1-2; 7 nucleotides agree with TRBD1. V lost 5 bases to trimming and J lost 0 bases; unmatched junction nucleotides: 9. The CDR3 runs 16 residues. Germline CDR1 and CDR2: SEHNR and FQNEAQ (reference sequence). The CDR3 region has the DNA TGTGCCAGCAGCCCCGCCGGGACAGCCTCTAACTATGGCTACACCTTC. This sequence encodes CASSPAGTASNYGYTF.

The chain has TRBV5-1 and TRBJ1-2, with a possible D match to TRBD1 (6 bases). Germline V CDR1 and CDR2: SGHRS, YFSETQ. V lost 0 bases and J 7 bases, leaving 16 bases between the germline ends. The CDR3 has 15 amino acids. CDR3: CASSLVPGQGSGYTF. The CDR3 bases are TGCGCCAGCAGCTTGGTTCCGGGACAAGGAAGTGGCTACACCTTC.

Turning to this clone: Other DNA sequences in the sample encode the same CDR3. The chain carries TRBV7-2 and TRBJ1-5; 7 bases map to TRBD1. The germline CDR1 and CDR2 sequences are SGHTA and FQGNSA. This CDR3 has 15 amino acids. With V trimmed by 2 bases and J by 2 bases, 3 bases remained unmatched. CDR3 sequence (DNA): TGTGCCAGCAGCTTAAGGGGGCAGGGCAATCAGCCCCAGCATTTT. Protein: CASSLRGQGNQPQHF.

V is TRBV7-3 and J is TRBJ2-2; TRBD1 agrees at 10 bases. The trim removed 4 bases at V and 6 bases at J, leaving 8 bases unmatched. The CDR3 totals 16 residues. Germline loops: CDR1 SGHTA, CDR2 FQGTGA. The DNA for the CDR3 is TGTGCCAGCAGCTCCCCGACAGGGGGCGCGTCCGGGGAGCTGTTTTTT. It specifies CASSSPTGGASGELFF.

This chain joins TRBV24-1 and TRBJ2-1; possibly TRBD1 for D (6 bases). CDR3 size: 14 residues. V shed 3 bases and J shed 10 bases, with 15 bases lying between them. Germline V gene sequence: CDR1 KGHDR, CDR2 SFDVKD. CDR3 protein: CATSDPTDRREQFF. The DNA for the CDR3 is TGTGCCACCAGTGATCCGACCGACAGGCGAGAGCAGTTCTTC.

The chain joins TRBV27 to TRBJ1-6; TRBD1 matches at 7 bases. Germline V gene data show CDR1 as MNHEY and CDR2 as SMNVEV (reference sequence). The CDR3 loop spans 18 amino acids. With V trimmed by 5 bases and J by 1 base, 11 bases remained unmatched. CDR3 in amino acids: CASSPVTGKKSYNSPLHF. As DNA, the CDR3 is TGTGCCAGCAGTCCCGTGACAGGGAAGAAGTCCTATAATTCACCCCTCCACTTT.

This chain joins TRBV5-4 and TRBJ1-1; perhaps TRBD1 as D (5 bases). CDR1 and CDR2 from the germline V gene are SGHNT and YYREEE (reference sequence). V gave up 0 bases and J gave up 5 bases, with 26 bases separating them. The CDR3 is 19 residues long. CDR3 nucleotide sequence: TGTGCCAGCAGCTTGGCCAATCAGGGTCTGGGAGGGAGGGGAACTGAAGCTTTCTTT. Translating it yields CASSLANQGLGGRGTEAFF. Combining the CDR3 with reference TRBV5-4 and TRBJ1-1 gives the whole variable domain ETGVTQSPTHLIKTRGQQVTLRCSSQSGHNTVSWYQQALGQGPQFIFQYYREEENGRGNFPPRFSGLQFPNYSSELNVNALELDDSALYLCASSLANQGLGGRGTEAFFGQGTRLTVV.

The chain employs TRBV9 and TRBJ2-5; 7 nucleotides line up with TRBD1. Looked up from germline, CDR1 is SGDLS and CDR2 is YYNGEE. V dropped 4 bases and J dropped 3; count of bases not matched to a gene: 6. The length of the CDR3 is 14 residues. The CDR3: CASSTHGTEETQYF. CDR3 coding DNA: TGTGCCAGCAGCACCCACGGGACAGAAGAGACCCAGTACTTC.

The chain links TRBV30 to TRBJ1-1, with D tentatively TRBD1 (5 bases). The CDR3 sequence is 18 residues long. The V gene lost 2 bases and the J gene lost 0 bases, with 22 bases spanning the gap. Germline CDR1 and CDR2: GTSNPN and SVGIG (reference sequence). The CDR3 DNA sequence: TGTGCCTGGAGTCCAAGAAAAACAGGTTGGTGGGTGAACACTGAAGCTTTCTTT. Its translation: CAWSPRKTGWWVNTEAFF.

The chain employs TRBV24-1 and TRBJ1-2; 10 bases map to TRBD1. Trimming removed 7 bases from V and 7 bases from J; junction bases left unmatched: 5. The CDR3 is made up of 13 amino acids. Germline V CDR1 and CDR2: KGHDR, SFDVKD. The CDR3 loop reads CATRGTGDRGYTF. The CDR3 bases are TGTGCCACCAGAGGGACAGGGGATCGTGGCTACACCTTC.

This chain connects TRBV5-1 to TRBJ1-5; 8 bases map to TRBD1. CDR1 and CDR2 from the germline V gene are SGHRS and YFSETQ. The CDR3 is 14 residues long. The junction had 6 bases not matched to a gene; V was cut back by 4 bases and J by 6 bases. The DNA of the CDR3 is TGCGCCAGCAGCCCAGGGGGCGCGGGTCAGCCCCAGCATTTT. Translated: CASSPGGAGQPQHF.

This chain connects TRBV5-1 to TRBJ2-3; 12 bases line up with TRBD2. Germline CDR1 SGHRS, CDR2 YFSETQ. The V and J ends lost 4 bases and 6 bases, in that order; junction bases with no gene match: 6. This CDR3 is built from 15 residues. CDR3 sequence (DNA): TGCGCCAGCAGCCCGACTAGCGGGAGAACCGATACGCAGTATTTT. Translated: CASSPTSGRTDTQYF.

This clone was seen only once. The genes are TRBV6-5 and TRBJ2-3; 8 bases fit TRBD2. The CDR3 extends over 15 amino acids. V was clipped by 10 bases and J by 0 bases; unmatched bases: 9. CDR1 is MNHEY and CDR2 is SVGAGI in the germline V gene. DNA of the CDR3: TGTGCCACCACCTTACTAGCGGATAGCACAGATACGCAGTATTTT. Translated: CATTLLADSTDTQYF.

The CDR3 region has the DNA TGTGCCAGCAGCCAACAGGACAGGTTGAACACTGAAGCTTTCTTT. Residues: CASSQQDRLNTEAFF. The chain combines TRBV14 with TRBJ1-1; TRBD1 aligns across 7 bases. The trim removed 2 bases at V and 0 bases at J, leaving 3 bases unmatched. This CDR3 contains 15 residues. Germline V gives CDR1 SGHDN, CDR2 FVKESK.